This T cell receptor beta chain stems from a study of blood T cells in healthy people across ages. Each donor gave 9.5 to 10 milliliters of peripheral blood. This CDR3 is 16 amino acids long. Germline V gene sequence: CDR1 LGHNA, CDR2 YSLEER. Then a second PCR, running about 6 to 12 cycles, was carried out with a sample-barcoded 5' primer and a J-beta primer mix. TCRdb ran MiXCR on the 5' RACE reads and lists one entry per CDR3 protein. The sample shows 800,000 to 950,000 distinct CDR3 sequences, about 37% of them seen only once. In regard to this clonotype: Just one base apart from a much larger clone, this may be a read error.

The sequencing input was blood. The receptor comes from a man younger than 35 in good health. The V call is TRBV4-3, the J call TRBJ2-3; either TRBD1 or TRBD2 may supply D (5 bases each). CDR3 nucleotides: TGCGCCAGCAGCCAAGATCTAAGCGGAGAGACAGATACGCCGTATTTT. It translates to CASSQDLSGETDTPYF.